This T cell receptor (beta chain) is from a study of blood T cell repertoires in COVID-19. As for the study in general: Acute and convalescent COVID-19 samples came from the United States, Italy and Spain. The analysed material was cDNA or gDNA that came from T cells, B-cell-depleted T cells, or PBMCs.

V gave up 6 bases and J gave up 9 bases, with 15 bases separating them. CDR3 size: 13 residues. This clone was found a few times. The repertoire was sequenced with immunoSEQ multiplex PCR; TCRdb's copy has only in-frame clones and lacks some. The sample lists 200,000 or so clones; over 80% were seen once. This clonotype originated in a woman aged 25 to 39 with acute or convalescent COVID-19. V usage is TRBV12-3 or TRBV12-4 and J usage is TRBJ2-1; perhaps TRBD1 as D (6 bases). Material for sequencing was peripheral blood. CDR3 sequence: CASSRDGGSEQFF. CDR3 nucleotide sequence: TGTGCCAGCAGCCGCGATGGGGGCAGTGAGCAGTTCTTC.